Following are 15 T cell receptor beta chains from one sample sequenced in a study of technical replicates of blood from several donors. Profiled with immunoSEQ multiplex PCR; TCRdb holds only in-frame clones, not every one. Found here are about 60,000 clones, around nine tenths of them singletons; the top ten hold roughly 5%. The sequencing input was PBMCs. The receptors were sampled from a human donor in good health. Some clones in this sample may be carry-over from other donors' samples.

The chain has TRBV5-6 and TRBJ1-2; tentatively, D is TRBD1 (5 bases). Germline CDR1 and CDR2: SGHDT and YYEEEE. The CDR3 spans 16 residues. V was pared by 2 bases and J by 1 base, with 15 bases between. The CDR3 loop is CASSFGGLRFNYGYTF. In DNA, the CDR3 is TGTGCCAGCAGCTTTGGGGGGTTAAGGTTTAACTATGGCTACACCTTC.

V and J are TRBV20-1 and TRBJ1-2, with 7 bases fitting TRBD1. Germline V CDR1 and CDR2: DFQATT, SNEGSKA (reference sequence). V lost 4 bases and J lost 6; bases outside the gene matches: 2. The CDR3 sequence is 11 residues long. The CDR3 region is CSATTGDGYTF. The CDR3 DNA is TGCAGTGCTACTACAGGGGATGGCTACACCTTC.

The chain's CDR3 is CAWSDTNTEAFF. The CDR3 coding sequence is TGTGCCTGGAGTGACACGAACACTGAAGCTTTCTTT. V and J are TRBV30 and TRBJ1-1; D gene uncertain. Germline CDR1 is GTSNPN and CDR2 is SVGIG (reference sequence). This CDR3 region has 12 residues. Trimming stripped 1 base from V and 1 base from J, with 4 bases between.

The V and J genes are TRBV11-2 and TRBJ2-1; TRBD2 matches at 10 bases. The CDR3 consists of 17 residues. Germline lookup yields CDR1 SGHAT and CDR2 FQNNGV. After removal of 4 bases from V and 9 bases from J, the junction contained 15 bases not matched to a gene. CDR3 sequence: CASSSGASGSSIGEQFF. The CDR3 nucleotides are TGTGCCAGCAGCTCTGGGGCTAGCGGGAGTTCAATTGGTGAGCAGTTCTTC.

The V call is TRBV6-5, the J call TRBJ1-3; 8 nucleotides agree with TRBD1. V shed 6 bases and J 1 base; nucleotides not matched to a gene: 5. The CDR3 sequence is 15 residues long. Germline CDR1 and CDR2: MNHEY and SVGAGI. The CDR3 DNA follows: TGTGCCAGCAGACCAGGGGGCACGTCTGGAAACACCATATATTTT. Its protein product is CASRPGGTSGNTIYF.

Within the sample, this clone is medium-sized (0.01 to 0.1%). V usage is TRBV7-8 and J usage is TRBJ2-2; TRBD2 matches 8 bases. This CDR3 region has 16 residues. Per germline, CDR1 SGHVS and CDR2 FQNEAQ. With 5 bases clipped from V and 5 bases from J, the junction kept 10 bases outside the gene matches. CDR3 residues: CASSKLGRVNTGELFF. As DNA, the CDR3 is TGTGCCAGCAGCAAACTCGGGAGGGTTAATACCGGGGAGCTGTTTTTT.

The chain uses TRBV28 and TRBJ2-7; perhaps TRBD2 as D (7 bases). The CDR3 totals 13 residues. Germline V lookup: CDR1 MDHEN, CDR2 SYDVKM. Trimming shortened V by 5 bases and J by 6 bases, and 14 bases separated the two germline ends. This CDR3 reads CASSVRGAGEQYF. CDR3 nucleotide sequence: TGTGCCAGCAGTGTCCGGGGGGCGGGCGAGCAGTACTTC.

The DNA of the CDR3 is TGCGCCAGCAGCCAAGCTACAGGGGGACTTAACTATGGCTACACCTTC. Translated: CASSQATGGLNYGYTF. The V gene is TRBV4-3, the J gene TRBJ1-2; TRBD1 agrees at 8 bases. J lost 1 base, V lost 1 base, and 5 bases had no gene match. This CDR3 has 16 residues. The germline V gene has CDR1 LGHNA and CDR2 YSLEER.

The chain recombines TRBV6-4 with TRBJ1-2; 7 positions agree with TRBD1. CDR1 is MRHNA, CDR2 SNTAGT, per germline. V lost 0 bases and J lost 7; bases outside the gene matches: 5. CDR3 size: 14 residues. The CDR3 region is CASSDSTGSRGYTF. In nucleotides, the CDR3 is TGTGCCAGCAGTGACTCGACAGGGTCTCGTGGCTACACCTTC.

CDR3 sequence reads: CASSLEGSGRAGAYEQYF. CDR3 nucleotides: TGTGCCAGCAGCTTAGAAGGTAGCGGGAGGGCCGGGGCGTACGAGCAGTACTTC. This chain links TRBV7-9 with TRBJ2-7; TRBD2 matches at 11 bases. From germline, CDR1 is SEHNR and CDR2 FQNEAQ (reference sequence). V gave up 1 base and J gave up 4 bases; unmatched junction bases: 12. The CDR3 spans 18 residues.

The chain is built from TRBV30 and TRBJ2-5; TRBD2 aligns across 11 bases. There are 14 residues in the CDR3. V shed 5 bases, J shed 5 bases, and the junction held 7 bases outside the gene matches. Germline loops: CDR1 GTSNPN, CDR2 SVGIG (reference sequence). The chain's CDR3 is CAWELAGAWETQYF. For the CDR3, the DNA is TGTGCCTGGGAACTAGCGGGAGCGTGGGAGACCCAGTACTTC.

The chain carries TRBV13 and TRBJ2-1; 14 nucleotides line up with TRBD2. V gave up 5 bases and J gave up 4 bases; unmatched junction bases: 7. Germline V gives CDR1 PRHDT, CDR2 FYEKMQ (reference sequence). The CDR3 has 17 amino acids. The CDR3 reads CASSIRTSGRTYNEQFF. The CDR3 DNA sequence: TGTGCCAGCAGCATCCGGACTAGCGGGAGGACGTACAATGAGCAGTTCTTC.

This CDR3 reads CASGTSGDQTQYF. The CDR3 DNA follows: TGTGCCAGTGGGACTAGCGGGGATCAGACCCAGTACTTC. This sequence joins TRBV19 and TRBJ2-5; 13 positions agree with TRBD2. The germline gives CDR1 LNHDA, CDR2 SQIVND (reference sequence). The length of the CDR3 is 13 residues. The J segment lost 6 bases and the V segment lost 8 bases, leaving 3 bases of the junction unmatched.

The rearrangement joins TRBV7-3 to TRBJ2-5, with D possibly matching TRBD2 (5 bases). CDR3 length: 14 amino acids. The germline V and J ends were trimmed by 3 bases and 5 bases, with 13 bases remaining between them. Germline V lookup: CDR1 SGHTA, CDR2 FQGTGA. CDR3 protein: CASSFRSSGETQYF. The CDR3, as DNA: TGTGCCAGCAGCTTTAGGAGCTCGGGGGAGACCCAGTACTTC.

The chain couples TRBV4-1 to TRBJ1-2; D not certain. This CDR3 has 15 residues. CDR1 is MGHRA, CDR2 YSYEKL, per germline. The V gene lost 0 bases and the J gene lost 7 bases, with 15 bases spanning the gap. For the CDR3, the DNA is TGCGCCAGCAGCCAAGATCGAATTAGCTCAAGTGGCTACACCTTC. Protein sequence: CASSQDRISSSGYTF.